The 8 T cell receptor beta chains below were found in one sample sequenced in a study of T cell changes during pregnancy in multiple sclerosis. Assay: immunoSEQ multiplex PCR; the TCRdb copy retains only in-frame clones and omits some. The table shows some 120,000 clones, with about 96% occurring only once. The sequencing used peripheral blood, collected after pregnancy. The receptors derive from a female donor with multiple sclerosis, enrolled in a pregnancy study.

This rearrangement joins TRBV5-4 to TRBJ1-2; D remains ambiguous. This CDR3 is built from 14 residues. V was shortened by 1 base and J by 5 bases, with 12 bases between the two germline ends. Germline CDR1 is SGHNT and CDR2 is YYREEE (reference sequence). The CDR3 region is CASSLPRGMYGYTF. In DNA form, the CDR3 reads TGTGCCAGCAGCTTGCCCAGAGGGATGTATGGCTACACCTTC.

The chain has TRBV6-4 and TRBJ2-1; 11 positions agree with TRBD2. After removal of 5 bases from V and 5 bases from J, the junction contained 5 bases not matched to a gene. Germline assignment: CDR1 MRHNA and CDR2 SNTAGT. The CDR3 is made up of 15 amino acids. The CDR3 nucleotides read TGTGCCAGCAGTAAACTAGCGGGAGCCAACAATGAGCAGTTCTTC. Its protein is CASSKLAGANNEQFF.

V usage is TRBV6-6 and J usage is TRBJ2-3; 12 nucleotides match TRBD2. This CDR3 is built from 16 residues. Trimming removed 0 bases from V and 6 bases from J; junction bases left unmatched: 4. Germline CDR1 reads MNHNY; CDR2 reads SVGAGI (reference sequence). CDR3 sequence: CASSYSAGLAGDTQYF. Written as DNA, the CDR3 is TGTGCCAGCAGTTACTCGGCGGGACTAGCGGGCGATACGCAGTATTTT.

The CDR3 DNA reads as TGCAGCGTAAGCGGGAGCTACTACAATGAGCAGTTCTTC. Protein: CSVSGSYYNEQFF. V gene TRBV29-1 combines with J gene TRBJ2-1; 8 nucleotides line up with TRBD2. Looked up from germline, CDR1 is SQVTM and CDR2 is ANQGSEA. V gave up 6 bases and J gave up 3 bases; unmatched junction bases: 4. This CDR3 has 13 amino acids.

On this clone: Other DNA sequences in this specimen translate into the identical CDR3. This rearrangement joins TRBV15 to TRBJ2-3; D is perhaps TRBD2 (5 bases). In germline, CDR1 is LNHNV, CDR2 YYDKDF (reference sequence). V was trimmed by 1 base and J by 0 bases, leaving 8 bases between them. This CDR3 region has 15 residues. CDR3 protein: CATSRVSGSTDTQYF. DNA of the CDR3: TGTGCCACCAGCAGAGTCTCGGGGAGCACAGATACGCAGTATTTT.

The rearrangement uses TRBV7-9 and TRBJ2-7; perhaps TRBD1 as D (6 bases). Trimming stripped 8 bases from V and 2 bases from J, with 13 bases between. Germline lookup yields CDR1 SEHNR and CDR2 FQNEAQ (reference sequence). This CDR3 comprises 13 residues. The CDR3 DNA sequence: TGTGCCAGCCAGGGGAGTGTTACCTACGAGCAGTACTTC. Protein product: CASQGSVTYEQYF.

As to this clone: Germline and junction disagree at one end, which may indicate a read error. The chain couples TRBV2 to TRBJ2-2; no clear D. The CDR3 covers 14 residues. The germline V gene has CDR1 SNHLY and CDR2 FYNNEI. Here the CDR3 reads CASREGRDTGELFF. In DNA, the CDR3 is TGTGCCAGCAGGGAAGGCCGGGACACCGGGGAGCTGTTTTTT.

V gene TRBV28 combines with J gene TRBJ2-7; 8 bases are a match to TRBD2. Germline trimming cut 4 bases from V and 3 bases from J; bases unmatched to any gene: 11. The CDR3 runs 16 residues. CDR1 is MDHEN, CDR2 SYDVKM, per germline. This chain's CDR3 is CASSSLRAGVDYEQYF. In DNA, the CDR3 is TGTGCCAGCAGTTCTCTTCGAGCGGGGGTGGACTACGAGCAGTACTTC.